One and the same sample provided the 5 T cell receptor beta chains below, sequenced in a study of blood T cell repertoires in COVID-19. Sequencing used immunoSEQ multiplex PCR; TCRdb keeps in-frame clones, though not all of them. The data show over 130,000 clones, about 79% seen once. Sequenced sample: peripheral blood. The receptors come from an elderly woman with active or convalescent COVID-19.

This clone was counted between two and nine times. The gene calls are TRBV6-2 or TRBV6-3 and TRBJ1-3, with D hard to call. The V gene's germline CDR1 is MNHEY and CDR2 SVGEGT. The CDR3 spans 15 residues. V lost 2 bases and J lost 0, with 8 bases in between. This CDR3 is CASSYPPSSGNTIYF. Here the CDR3 DNA reads TGTGCCAGCAGTTACCCCCCGAGCTCTGGAAACACCATATATTTT.

This clone was counted a single time. The chain carries TRBV7-9 and TRBJ2-5, with D possibly matching TRBD2 (5 bases). Germline V gives CDR1 SEHNR, CDR2 FQNEAQ (reference sequence). This CDR3 region has 14 residues. Trimming cost V 6 bases and J 2 bases, with 13 bases left between them. The CDR3 DNA follows: TGTGCCAGCAGACTAGAGGTCGGACAAGAGACCCAGTACTTC. Translated, it gives CASRLEVGQETQYF.

J is TRBJ1-6 and V is TRBV3-1 (or the pseudogene TRBV3-2); no definite D call. The CDR3 is 13 amino acids. Trimming took off 4 bases at V and 8 bases at J, with 9 bases between the two ends. Germline V gives CDR1 LGHDT, CDR2 YNNKEL (reference sequence). CDR3 sequence: CASSPGVDSPLHF. The DNA of the CDR3 is TGTGCCAGCAGCCCCGGAGTGGATTCACCCCTCCACTTT.

This chain links TRBV5-1 with TRBJ2-3; D might be TRBD1 (6 bases). The CDR3 consists of 14 residues. Germline assignment: CDR1 SGHRS and CDR2 YFSETQ. V was shortened by 3 bases and J by 4 bases, with 12 bases between the two germline ends. Here the CDR3 DNA reads TGCGCCAGCAGCTCGCAGGGGTGGGCAGATACGCAGTATTTT. Translation gives CASSSQGWADTQYF. The full variable domain, rest sourced from reference TRBV5-1 and TRBJ2-3, is KAGVTQTPRYLIKTRGQQVTLSCSPISGHRSVSWYQQTPGQGLQFLFEYFSETQRNKGNFPGRFSGRQFSNSRSEMNVSTLELGDSALYLCASSSQGWADTQYFGPGTRLTVL.

This clone has ten or more counts. This chain connects TRBV20-1 to TRBJ2-7, with D maybe TRBD1 (5 bases). The CDR3 consists of 11 residues. V lost 5 bases, J lost 5 bases, and 10 bases lay in between. The germline gives CDR1 DFQATT, CDR2 SNEGSKA (reference sequence). This chain's CDR3 is CSAGQRDEQYF. CDR3 coding DNA: TGCAGTGCTGGACAACGGGACGAGCAGTACTTC.